The 27 T cell receptor beta chains presented below share a single source sample, sequenced in a study of blood T cell repertoires in COVID-19. Clones were read by immunoSEQ multiplex PCR, and TCRdb kept only the in-frame ones, dropping some. The sample consists of 70,000 to 90,000 clones, around four fifths of them appearing once. The sequenced sample was peripheral blood. These TCRs come from a man aged 65 to 79 with acute or convalescent COVID-19.

The gene calls are TRBV7-2 and TRBJ2-3; perhaps TRBD1 as D (5 bases). V was trimmed by 7 bases and J by 5 bases, leaving 7 bases between them. The CDR3 has 11 amino acids. CDR1 is SGHTA and CDR2 is FQGNSA in the germline V gene. Written as DNA, the CDR3 is TGTGCCAGCACCCAGGGAGATACGCAGTATTTT. It specifies CASTQGDTQYF.

The chain employs TRBV7-9 and TRBJ2-3, with TRBD2 identical over 7 bases. Germline loops: CDR1 SEHNR, CDR2 FQNEAQ (reference sequence). This CDR3 has 13 residues. V shed 5 bases and J 12 bases; nucleotides not matched to a gene: 11. CDR3 nucleotide sequence: TGTGCCAGCAGCCCTGAATGGACTAGTGTTCAGTATTTT. Encoded protein: CASSPEWTSVQYF. Full variable domain (missing parts from reference TRBV7-9 and TRBJ2-3): DTGVSQNPRHKITKRGQNVTFRCDPISEHNRLYWYRQTLGQGPEFLTYFQNEAQLEKSRLLSDRFSAERPKGSFSTLEIQRTEQGDSAMYLCASSPEWTSVQYFGPGTRLTVL.

V gene TRBV27 combines with J gene TRBJ2-2; 8 bases fit TRBD2. Germline CDR1 MNHEY, CDR2 SMNVEV (reference sequence). V was pared by 2 bases and J by 5 bases, with 13 bases of the junction left unmatched. The CDR3 runs to 18 residues. CDR3 protein: CASSLPPTSVNPTGELFF. The CDR3 bases are TGTGCCAGCAGTTTACCCCCGACTAGCGTAAACCCAACCGGGGAGCTGTTTTTT.

This chain joins TRBV5-1 and TRBJ2-7, with D perhaps matching TRBD2 (7 bases). Between the trimmed V and J ends, which lost 3 bases and 0 bases, there was a span of 28 bases. Germline V gene data show CDR1 as SGHRS and CDR2 as YFSETQ. The CDR3 consists of 20 residues. The CDR3: CASSSPREGGGRSSSYEQYF. Here the CDR3 DNA reads TGCGCCAGCAGCTCTCCACGAGAGGGGGGGGGACGTTCGAGCTCCTACGAGCAGTACTTC.

The genes are TRBV15 and TRBJ1-5; no reliable D call. Germline-derived CDR1 and CDR2 are LNHNV and YYDKDF (reference sequence). The CDR3 extends over 15 amino acids. The ends were cut back, 1 base at V and 4 bases at J, with 11 bases in the middle. CDR3 DNA sequence: TGTGCCACCAGCAGAGCGAGGGAAGGAAATCAGCCCCAGCATTTT. Its protein is CATSRAREGNQPQHF.

This clone has just a few counts. V gene TRBV30 combines with J gene TRBJ1-5, with unresolved D. Germline V gene sequence: CDR1 GTSNPN, CDR2 SVGIG (reference sequence). This CDR3 has 14 residues. V lost 2 bases, J lost 3 bases, and 11 bases lay in between. CDR3 coding DNA: TGTGCCTGGAGTCCCGGAGCGGCCAATCAGCCCCAGCATTTT. It codes for CAWSPGAANQPQHF.

This rearrangement joins TRBV12-5 to TRBJ1-5, with 7 bases lining up with TRBD1. This CDR3 has 16 residues. Unmatched junction bases numbered 6, after V lost 2 bases and J lost 2 bases. CDR1 LGHNT and CDR2 FRNRAP come from the germline V gene. The CDR3 DNA sequence: TGTGCTAGTGGTTTGAAGGGGGCAGGAGGCAATCAGCCCCAGCATTTT. Translation: CASGLKGAGGNQPQHF.

The chain is built from TRBV2 and TRBJ2-3; tentative D call: TRBD2 (6 bases). V lost 1 base, J lost 8 bases, and 16 bases lay in between. Germline V gene sequence: CDR1 SNHLY, CDR2 FYNNEI. The CDR3 totals 15 residues. CDR3 region: CASSEVDTRRGTQYF. CDR3 bases: TGTGCCAGCAGTGAAGTGGACACCCGGAGGGGTACGCAGTATTTT.

V is TRBV5-1 and J is TRBJ1-1; weak D call: TRBD1 (5 bases). The CDR3 length is 14 residues. V was trimmed by 0 bases and J by 1 base, leaving 7 bases between them. Germline lookup yields CDR1 SGHRS and CDR2 YFSETQ. The CDR3 region has the DNA TGCGCCAGCAGCTTGGGGGGCGCGAACACTGAAGCTTTCTTT. This codes for CASSLGGANTEAFF.

The chain carries TRBV11-1 and TRBJ2-5, with D uncertain. From germline, CDR1 is SGHAT and CDR2 FQDESV (reference sequence). There are 15 residues in the CDR3. Trimming left V 1 base short and J 5 bases short, with 14 bases between. CDR3 nucleotides: TGTGCCAGCAGCTTAGACCTGCGGCAGAGTGAGACCCAGTACTTC. It yields the protein CASSLDLRQSETQYF.

The chain has TRBV11-2 and TRBJ1-6; D is unclear. This CDR3 has 13 amino acids. V lost 1 base, J lost 10 bases, and 8 bases lay in between. CDR1 and CDR2 from the germline V gene are SGHAT and FQNNGV. The CDR3 DNA is TGTGCCAGCAGCTTAGTTGCAGGCTCACCCCTCCACTTT. Translated, it gives CASSLVAGSPLHF. The variable domain in full, with the rest retrieved from reference TRBV11-2 and TRBJ1-6, is EAGVAQSPRYKIIEKRQSVAFWCNPISGHATLYWYQQILGQGPKLLIQFQNNGVVDDSQLPKDRFSAERLKGVDSTLKIQPAKLEDSAVYLCASSLVAGSPLHFGNGTRLTVT.

The rearrangement links TRBV11-2 to TRBJ2-3, with 7 bases identical to TRBD2. The V and J ends lost 3 bases and 3 bases, in that order; junction bases with no gene match: 6. This CDR3 region has 15 residues. Germline V gene lookup returns CDR1 SGHAT and CDR2 FQNNGV. In DNA form, the CDR3 reads TGTGCCAGCAGCTTCAGCGGGGCCGGGACAGATACGCAGTATTTT. Residues: CASSFSGAGTDTQYF.

This rearrangement joins TRBV6-4 to TRBJ2-1; 7 positions match TRBD1. V lost 3 bases to trimming and J lost 0 bases; unmatched junction nucleotides: 5. The CDR3 length is 16 residues. The germline CDR1 and CDR2 sequences are MRHNA and SNTAGT. This CDR3 reads CASSETGVSSYNEQFF. The DNA for the CDR3 is TGTGCCAGCAGTGAAACAGGGGTCAGCTCCTACAATGAGCAGTTCTTC.

The gene calls are TRBV5-8 and TRBJ1-2; 9 nucleotides line up with TRBD1. Germline assignment: CDR1 SGHTS and CDR2 YDEGEE. CDR3 length: 16 residues. Losses at the gene ends were 3 bases for V and 3 bases for J; bases not matched to a gene: 9. The CDR3 spells CASSYSGTGNDYGYTF. The DNA of the CDR3 is TGTGCCAGCAGCTACTCCGGGACAGGGAATGACTATGGCTACACCTTC.

The chain links TRBV19 to TRBJ1-2; the D is unclear. Per germline, CDR1 LNHDA and CDR2 SQIVND (reference sequence). The V end was cut by 2 bases, the J end by 2 bases, with 12 bases between. The CDR3 totals 15 residues. The CDR3 DNA is TGTGCCAGTAGTATAATTCTTCCGGGAAACTATGGCTACACCTTC. This codes for CASSIILPGNYGYTF.

V is TRBV6-1 and J is TRBJ1-2; D remains unclear. The ends were cut back, 1 base at V and 3 bases at J, with 12 bases in the middle. The CDR3 covers 15 residues. CDR1 and CDR2 (germline): MNHNS, SASEGT. For the CDR3, the DNA is TGTGCCAGCAGTGAAGTCGCCCCCGAGTACTATGGCTACACCTTC. It specifies CASSEVAPEYYGYTF.

DNA for the CDR3: TGTGCCAGCAGTACCGGGACATCAAATGAAAAACTGTTTTTT. It is translated as CASSTGTSNEKLFF. The chain joins TRBV27 to TRBJ1-4, with D perhaps matching TRBD1 (6 bases). The CDR3 consists of 14 residues. V lost 5 bases and J lost 5, with 12 bases in between. Germline CDR1 is MNHEY and CDR2 is SMNVEV (reference sequence).

This clone was recorded once. The J gene is TRBJ2-2, the V gene TRBV7-3; 7 bases line up with TRBD1. This CDR3 contains 17 residues. Trimming at V came to 5 bases and at J to 0 bases, leaving 9 bases not matched to a gene. The germline V gene encodes CDR1 SGHTA and CDR2 FQGTGA. The CDR3 nucleotides read TGTGCCAGCAGCCCATACCGGACAGGAGCGAACACCGGGGAGCTGTTTTTT. Translating gives CASSPYRTGANTGELFF.

This chain uses TRBV9 with TRBJ2-5; maybe TRBD2 (6 bases). In germline, CDR1 is SGDLS, CDR2 YYNGEE. V lost 3 bases and J 4 bases, leaving 16 bases between the germline ends. This CDR3 has 15 amino acids. CDR3 bases: TGTGCCAGCAGCGCGGGACTCCAGACGAGAGAGACCCAGTACTTC. Translation gives CASSAGLQTRETQYF.

J is TRBJ2-7 and V is TRBV7-2; TRBD2 aligns across 7 bases. Germline V lookup: CDR1 SGHTA, CDR2 FQGNSA. The CDR3 runs to 15 residues. V dropped 3 bases and J dropped 2; count of bases not matched to a gene: 7. The CDR3 is CASSLREGRAYEQYF. In DNA form, the CDR3 reads TGTGCCAGCAGCTTGAGGGAGGGGAGAGCCTACGAGCAGTACTTC.

The rearrangement uses TRBV7-2 and TRBJ1-6, with D uncertain. Trimming left V 2 bases short and J 10 bases short, with 12 bases between. The CDR3 has 14 amino acids. Germline assignment: CDR1 SGHTA and CDR2 FQGNSA. The CDR3 sequence: CASSLFERRSPLHF. DNA for the CDR3: TGTGCCAGCAGCTTATTTGAGAGGAGATCACCCCTCCACTTT. The entire variable domain, with the rest obtained from reference TRBV7-2 and TRBJ1-6, is as follows: GAGVSQSPSNKVTEKGKDVELRCDPISGHTALYWYRQSLGQGLEFLIYFQGNSAPDKSGLPSDRFSAERTGGSVSTLTIQRTQQEDSAVYLCASSLFERRSPLHFGNGTRLTVT.

This chain connects TRBV4-1 to TRBJ2-5, with D maybe TRBD2 (5 bases). Trimming removed 4 bases at V and 3 bases at J, with 15 bases between. This CDR3 comprises 15 residues. CDR1 MGHRA and CDR2 YSYEKL come from the germline V gene. The CDR3 bases are TGCGCCAGCAGCCGGTCAAGGACGGGAAAAGAGACCCAGTACTTC. This sequence encodes CASSRSRTGKETQYF.

The chain recombines TRBV10-3 with TRBJ1-3; D gene uncertain. Germline V CDR1 and CDR2: ENHRY, SYGVKD. This CDR3 comprises 13 residues. V was trimmed by 2 bases and J by 4 bases, leaving 6 bases between them. The CDR3 loop is CAISEGEGNTIYF. The CDR3 bases are TGTGCCATCAGTGAGGGGGAGGGAAACACCATATATTTT.

The gene calls are TRBV11-2 and TRBJ2-7, with 12 bases identical to TRBD1. Per the germline V gene, CDR1 is SGHAT and CDR2 is FQNNGV. Germline trimming cut 5 bases from V and 6 bases from J; bases unmatched to any gene: 8. This CDR3 comprises 15 residues. CDR3 protein: CASSALRDRGPEQYF. As DNA, the CDR3 is TGTGCCAGCAGCGCACTGCGGGACAGGGGGCCCGAGCAGTACTTC.

This chain connects TRBV2 to TRBJ1-5; D is undetermined. Germline loops: CDR1 SNHLY, CDR2 FYNNEI. This CDR3 has 13 residues. Trimming removed 7 bases at V and 6 bases at J, with 13 bases between. The CDR3 nucleotides are TGTGCCAGCACCCGCGAGCCCCCTCAGCCCCAGCATTTT. Translating gives CASTREPPQPQHF.

The table lists this clone with a few counts. V gene TRBV11-2 combines with J gene TRBJ2-7, with D maybe TRBD2 (5 bases). CDR3 size: 15 residues. CDR1 and CDR2 from the germline V gene are SGHAT and FQNNGV. The V end lost 6 bases, the J end lost 0 bases, and 15 bases lay between the germline ends. The DNA for the CDR3 is TGTGCCAGCAGTCCAGGACTCTTGAGCTCCTACGAGCAGTACTTC. Translating it yields CASSPGLLSSYEQYF.

CDR3 residues: CASSVGDSTGELFF. The CDR3 region has the DNA TGTGCCAGCAGCGTAGGTGACAGTACCGGGGAGCTGTTTTTT. This chain links TRBV9 with TRBJ2-2, with D possibly matching TRBD1 (5 bases). Germline CDR1 is SGDLS and CDR2 is YYNGEE. V was pared by 0 bases and J by 5 bases, with 8 bases between. The CDR3 is made up of 14 amino acids.